Below are 30 T cell receptor beta chains sequenced from a single sample in a study of T cell repertoires in cytomegalovirus infection (dated by TCRdb to between 2018 and 2021). For sequencing, an Illumina HiSeq 1500 was employed. TCRdb passed the public sequencing reads through fastp at Q25 and MiXCR, retaining productive beta sequences. Under each unique CDR3 protein, matching rows form one entry showing the most common genes and DNA. Present in this sample are about 460,000 distinct CDR3 sequences, approximately 10% of which were seen just once. The biggest ten clones account for roughly a tenth of the sample. Sequencing used PBMCs. The receptors originated from a human donor in good health (CMV status not recorded). Some clones in this sample may be carry-over from other donors' samples.

Ten or more counts support this clonotype. For the CDR3, the DNA is TGTGCCACCAGCAGAGTTGGGGACAGCACTGGAAACACCATATATTTT. It encodes CATSRVGDSTGNTIYF. This chain joins TRBV15 and TRBJ1-3; TRBD1 matches 7 bases. V lost 1 base to trimming and J lost 2 bases; unmatched junction nucleotides: 5. The CDR3 loop spans 16 amino acids. Germline loops: CDR1 LNHNV, CDR2 YYDKDF (reference sequence).

This clonotype was recorded many times. The chain recombines TRBV5-4 with TRBJ1-2; 7 nucleotides match TRBD1. Germline V gives CDR1 SGHNT, CDR2 YYREEE (reference sequence). Trimming at V came to 4 bases and at J to 2 bases, leaving 5 bases not matched to a gene. CDR3 length equals 14 residues. CDR3 residues: CASSPVDRNYGYTF. CDR3 DNA: TGTGCCAGCAGCCCGGTGGACAGGAACTATGGCTACACCTTC.

This clonotype was found many times. The chain carries TRBV6-2 or TRBV6-3 and TRBJ1-1; the D is unclear. CDR3 length: 15 amino acids. The germline CDR1 and CDR2 sequences are MNHEY and SVGEGT. V lost 0 bases, J lost 1 base, and 9 bases lay in between. The CDR3 spells CASSYSKRENTEAFF. The CDR3 nucleotides are TGTGCCAGCAGTTACTCGAAACGGGAGAACACTGAAGCTTTCTTT.

At least ten counts were recorded for this clonotype. The chain uses TRBV19 and TRBJ1-6; 10 nucleotides agree with TRBD1. The junction had 11 bases not matched to a gene; V was cut back by 6 bases and J by 6 bases. Germline V gives CDR1 LNHDA, CDR2 SQIVND (reference sequence). The CDR3 is made up of 17 amino acids. The CDR3 nucleotides are TGTGCCAGTAGCAACCTCCGGGACAGGGGCTTTAATTCACCCCTCCACTTT. It codes for CASSNLRDRGFNSPLHF.

This sequence joins TRBV3-1 and TRBJ2-3; TRBD2 matches at 12 bases. Germline-derived CDR1 and CDR2 are LGHDT and YNNKEL (reference sequence). The CDR3 is made up of 16 amino acids. V dropped 3 bases and J dropped 4; count of bases not matched to a gene: 5. DNA of the CDR3: TGTGCCAGCAGCCAGTGGACTAGCGGGACTCCAGATACGCAGTATTTT. Protein: CASSQWTSGTPDTQYF.

This clonotype came up many times. The chain combines TRBV6-1 with TRBJ2-2; TRBD1 matches 7 bases. Trimming removed 4 bases from V and 0 bases from J; junction bases left unmatched: 8. Germline CDR1 MNHNS, CDR2 SASEGT. This CDR3 spans 17 amino acids. The CDR3 DNA sequence: TGTGCCAGCAGTGGGGGCAGGACAGGCGCGAACACCGGGGAGCTGTTTTTT. Its protein is CASSGGRTGANTGELFF.

The sample holds many counts of this clonotype. J is TRBJ2-1 and V is TRBV5-4; 12 bases agree with TRBD2. Looked up from germline, CDR1 is SGHNT and CDR2 is YYREEE (reference sequence). V trimming: 5 bases; J trimming: 1 base; junction bases outside the gene matches: 4. This CDR3 is built from 16 residues. CDR3 bases: TGTGCCAGCAGGCTAGCGGGGGGGAGATCCTACAATGAGCAGTTCTTC. As protein: CASRLAGGRSYNEQFF.

CDR3 protein: CASSSPGAQRGTEAFF. The CDR3 DNA reads TGTGCCAGCAGCTCCCCAGGGGCACAACGGGGCACTGAAGCTTTCTTT. The chain is built from TRBV28 and TRBJ1-1, with a tentative D call TRBD1 (6 bases). Germline lookup yields CDR1 MDHEN and CDR2 SYDVKM. V gave up 6 bases and J gave up 4 bases, with 21 bases separating them. The CDR3 extends over 16 amino acids.

The sample holds one count of this clonotype. The rearrangement links TRBV2 to TRBJ1-5; 10 bases are a match to TRBD1. Losses at the gene ends were 6 bases for V and 7 bases for J; bases not matched to a gene: 9. CDR1 SNHLY and CDR2 FYNNEI come from the germline V gene. This CDR3 region has 15 residues. The CDR3 DNA is TGTGCCAGCAGGCCCGGGACAGGGGTAGAACAGCCCCAGCATTTT. Protein product: CASRPGTGVEQPQHF.

This clonotype was picked up many times. V is TRBV7-8 and J is TRBJ2-1, with D possibly called TRBD1 or TRBD2 (5 bases each). This CDR3 is 14 amino acids long. Germline values: CDR1 SGHVS, CDR2 FQNEAQ. The V end was cut by 3 bases, the J end by 7 bases, with 13 bases between. The CDR3 protein is CASSFRRTQNEQFF. As DNA, the CDR3 is TGTGCCAGCAGCTTTAGGAGGACACAGAATGAGCAGTTCTTC.

This clonotype has a count of ten or more. The rearrangement links TRBV29-1 to TRBJ2-1; D perhaps matches TRBD2 (6 bases). The germline V and J ends were trimmed by 8 bases and 1 base, with 15 bases remaining between them. This CDR3 has 14 amino acids. Germline V gives CDR1 SQVTM, CDR2 ANQGSEA. The CDR3 nucleotides read TGCAGCACACACGGGGGAGAATCCTACAATGAGCAGTTCTTC. Its protein is CSTHGGESYNEQFF.

This clonotype was observed many times. V is TRBV14 and J is TRBJ2-1, with unresolved D. The length of the CDR3 is 12 residues. CDR1 is SGHDN, CDR2 FVKESK, per germline. Trimming took 1 base from V and 10 from J, leaving 8 bases between them. This chain's CDR3 is CASSQVGVEQFF. The CDR3 DNA reads as TGTGCCAGCAGCCAAGTAGGCGTCGAGCAGTTCTTC.

This clonotype came up many times. This chain's CDR3 is CAVDGYVTGEREPYNEQFF. The CDR3 bases are TGTGCCGTCGACGGTTACGTCACAGGGGAGCGGGAGCCTTACAATGAGCAGTTCTTC. The rearrangement joins TRBV7-8 to TRBJ2-1, with D tentatively TRBD2 (8 bases). Trimming left V 11 bases short and J 4 bases short, with 33 bases between. Germline CDR1 and CDR2: SGHVS and FQNEAQ. This CDR3 is built from 19 residues.

This clonotype was counted ten times or more. CDR3 bases: TGTGCCAGCAGTTCCGTCCCCCGACTAGTTGCCCCATCCTACGAGCAGTACTTC. Residues: CASSSVPRLVAPSYEQYF. The rearrangement uses TRBV28 and TRBJ2-7; a possible D gene is TRBD2 (6 bases). Trimming removed 4 bases from V and 1 base from J, with 23 bases in between. There are 18 residues in the CDR3. Germline values: CDR1 MDHEN, CDR2 SYDVKM.

This clonotype was observed at least ten times. This chain links TRBV28 with TRBJ1-2, with D uncertain. In germline, CDR1 is MDHEN, CDR2 SYDVKM. The V gene lost 7 bases and the J gene lost 5 bases, with 14 bases spanning the gap. The CDR3 spans 13 residues. The CDR3 nucleotides read TGTGCCAGCATCGCCGGGAATAGGTATGGCTACACCTTC. Translating gives CASIAGNRYGYTF.

This chain connects TRBV10-3 to TRBJ2-5; D is unresolved. Looked up from germline, CDR1 is ENHRY and CDR2 is SYGVKD. The CDR3 sequence is 13 residues long. V was trimmed by 3 bases and J by 1 base, leaving 6 bases between them. CDR3 amino acids: CAISDGTQETQYF. In nucleotides, the CDR3 is TGTGCCATCAGTGATGGCACCCAAGAGACCCAGTACTTC.

This rearrangement joins TRBV19 to TRBJ1-2; D unresolved. This CDR3 region has 19 residues. Between the trimmed V and J ends, which lost 3 bases and 8 bases, there was a span of 31 bases. Germline CDR1 reads LNHDA; CDR2 reads SQIVND (reference sequence). CDR3 coding DNA: TGTGCCAGTAGTATCCCCTCCCGGCTCCCGGCGTACACAGACGGCGGCTACACCTTC. Translation: CASSIPSRLPAYTDGGYTF. The variable domain in full, completed from reference TRBV19 and TRBJ1-2, reads DGGITQSPKYLFRKEGQNVTLSCEQNLNHDAMYWYRQDPGQGLRLIYYSQIVNDFQKGDIAEGYSVSREKKESFPLTVTSAQKNPTAFYLCASSIPSRLPAYTDGGYTFGSGTRLTVV.

There are many counts of this clonotype. V gene TRBV28 combines with J gene TRBJ2-2; 9 positions agree with TRBD1. The CDR3 covers 17 residues. CDR1 and CDR2 (germline): MDHEN, SYDVKM. Unmatched junction bases numbered 12, after V lost 7 bases and J lost 3 bases. The CDR3 is CASKLSQGAGDTGELFF. The CDR3 DNA reads TGTGCCAGCAAACTTTCACAGGGGGCTGGGGACACCGGGGAGCTGTTTTTT.

This clonotype has just a few counts. The chain is built from TRBV2 and TRBJ1-3; weak D call: TRBD1 (5 bases). The germline V gene encodes CDR1 SNHLY and CDR2 FYNNEI. The CDR3 has 18 residues. V dropped 5 bases and J dropped 0 bases, with 20 bases sitting between them. The CDR3 loop is CASSPGRQGSSSGNTIYF. In DNA, the CDR3 is TGTGCCAGCAGTCCGGGACGTCAAGGATCCAGCTCTGGAAACACCATATATTTT.

This clonotype has ten or more counts. V gene TRBV7-8 combines with J gene TRBJ1-1; D is ambiguous. CDR3 length: 15 amino acids. Germline values: CDR1 SGHVS, CDR2 FQNEAQ. The germline V and J ends were trimmed by 1 base and 4 bases, with 13 bases remaining between them. The CDR3 is CASSLVPGWGTEAFF. The CDR3 DNA is TGTGCCAGCAGCTTAGTTCCGGGGTGGGGCACTGAAGCTTTCTTT.

This rearrangement joins TRBV9 to TRBJ2-3, with no clear D. There are 13 residues in the CDR3. Per the germline V gene, CDR1 is SGDLS and CDR2 is YYNGEE. The V gene lost 3 bases and the J gene lost 6 bases, with 11 bases spanning the gap. CDR3 amino acids: CASSATPWDTQYF. In nucleotides, the CDR3 is TGTGCCAGCAGCGCAACTCCGTGGGATACGCAGTATTTT.

The sample holds many counts of this clonotype. This rearrangement joins TRBV19 to TRBJ2-2; D not certain. From germline, CDR1 is LNHDA and CDR2 SQIVND (reference sequence). The CDR3 is 17 amino acids. Trimming removed 2 bases at V and 0 bases at J, with 13 bases between. The CDR3 nucleotides read TGTGCCAGTAGTATACAATTCGGGCGAACGAACACCGGGGAGCTGTTTTTT. This translates into CASSIQFGRTNTGELFF.

The chain uses TRBV20-1 and TRBJ2-1; 9 nucleotides match TRBD2. V dropped 1 base and J dropped 0; count of bases not matched to a gene: 1. CDR1 is DFQATT and CDR2 is SNEGSKA in the germline V gene (reference sequence). The CDR3 has 15 residues. DNA for the CDR3: TGCAGTGCTAGAGGCGGGAGGGTCTCCTACAATGAGCAGTTCTTC. This translates into CSARGGRVSYNEQFF.

This clonotype showed up many times. The CDR3 DNA reads TGTGCCAGCAGCTTAGGAGGGCGGGAGGCCCAGGGGGAGCAGTTCTTC. Its translation is CASSLGGREAQGEQFF. The chain combines TRBV7-8 with TRBJ2-1; TRBD2 matches at 8 bases. Trimming removed 1 base from V and 10 bases from J; junction bases left unmatched: 12. This CDR3 has 16 residues. Germline CDR1 and CDR2: SGHVS and FQNEAQ.

This clonotype has ten or more counts. The chain is built from TRBV7-3 and TRBJ2-7; D may be TRBD2 (5 bases). The CDR3 sequence is 13 residues long. Germline values: CDR1 SGHTA, CDR2 FQGTGA. V was clipped by 5 bases and J by 6 bases, with 14 bases between them. CDR3 amino acids: CASSPGWVGEQYF. CDR3 DNA sequence: TGTGCCAGCAGCCCGGGGTGGGTCGGCGAGCAGTACTTC.

This clonotype was observed many times. The J gene is TRBJ2-7, the V gene TRBV6-4; D may match TRBD1 or TRBD2 (5 bases each). The germline gives CDR1 MRHNA, CDR2 SNTAGT. Trimming removed 5 bases from V and 1 base from J, with 12 bases in between. The CDR3 covers 14 residues. The CDR3 protein is CASSLGEGSYEQYF. The CDR3 DNA sequence: TGTGCCAGCAGTTTGGGGGAAGGGTCCTACGAGCAGTACTTC.

V gene TRBV20-1 combines with J gene TRBJ2-1; 9 nucleotides align to TRBD1. CDR1 is DFQATT and CDR2 is SNEGSKA in the germline V gene (reference sequence). The V and J ends lost 8 bases and 5 bases, in that order; junction bases with no gene match: 13. CDR3 length: 15 residues. In DNA form, the CDR3 reads TGCAGTACGAACACAGGGGGCGTGCTGGACAATGAGCAGTTCTTC. This codes for CSTNTGGVLDNEQFF.

This clonotype has ten or more counts. Here the CDR3 DNA reads TGTGCCTCTGGGGCGGGACAAGAGACCCAGTACTTC. Amino acid sequence: CASGAGQETQYF. The chain employs TRBV6-6 and TRBJ2-5; TRBD2 is a possible D gene (6 bases). The CDR3 extends over 12 amino acids. V was shortened by 11 bases and J by 2 bases, with 12 bases between the two germline ends. CDR1 and CDR2 (germline): MNHNY, SVGAGI (reference sequence).

This clonotype was observed a few times. This CDR3 is CSVEDQPDIGDLGEQFF. The CDR3 bases are TGCAGCGTTGAAGATCAGCCTGACATAGGGGATCTGGGTGAGCAGTTCTTC. This chain uses TRBV29-1 with TRBJ2-1; TRBD1 is a possible D gene (5 bases). This CDR3 comprises 17 residues. CDR1 and CDR2 (germline): SQVTM, ANQGSEA. V was pared by 0 bases and J by 9 bases, with 24 bases between.

There are many counts of this clonotype. The V gene is TRBV7-9, the J gene TRBJ2-1; TRBD2 agrees at 7 bases. Trimming removed 3 bases from V and 5 bases from J; junction bases left unmatched: 7. The CDR3 loop spans 15 amino acids. The germline gives CDR1 SEHNR, CDR2 FQNEAQ (reference sequence). The CDR3, as DNA: TGTGCCAGCAGCTTGGCGGGGGTTAAAAACAATGAGCAGTTCTTC. This codes for CASSLAGVKNNEQFF.